This TCR beta chain appears in the sequencing data of a study of shared clonotypes between healthy human individuals. Study-wide background: Each donor had three CD4 naive, three CD4 memory, two CD8 naive and one CD8 memory plate.

TCRdb keeps only in-frame clones here, not all; method: immunoSEQ multiplex PCR. This table has 2 million or so clones, 85% to 95% appearing once. Negatively enriched CD4+ T cells were divided by CD45RA into naive and memory. Trimming at V came to 4 bases and at J to 6 bases, leaving 11 bases not matched to a gene. Germline loops: CDR1 MNHEY, CDR2 SVGAGI. The CDR3 has 15 amino acids. The sequencing input was naive CD4+ T cells sorted from blood. This sample's subset: CD45RA+ positively selected. The sequence came from a man between 18 and 35 years old in good health. J is TRBJ1-1 and V is TRBV6-5; 7 positions agree with TRBD1. The CDR3 nucleotides read TGTGCCAGCAGTTGGCGACAGGGTTCGCGGCCTGAAGCTTTCTTT. Amino acids: CASSWRQGSRPEAFF.